Following are 23 T cell receptor beta chains from one sample sequenced in a study of OX40 agonist ivuxolimab in advanced cancers. Profiling relied on immunoSEQ multiplex PCR, and the TCRdb table lists in-frame clones only, not all of them. The table lists about 150,000 clones, under 95% of them singletons. Here the sequenced sample was CD4+ or CD8+ T cells sorted from blood, taken in a trial of the OX40 agonist ivuxolimab. The receptors were gathered from an adult with an advanced solid tumor such as melanoma, head and neck, liver or kidney cancer.

This sequence joins TRBV6-5 and TRBJ1-4; possibly TRBD1 for D (5 bases). Trimming shortened V by 4 bases and J by 8 bases, and 14 bases separated the two germline ends. Looked up from germline, CDR1 is MNHEY and CDR2 is SVGAGI. The CDR3 is 14 amino acids. For the CDR3, the DNA is TGTGCCAGCAGTTCCCGACGTCGGGGGGAAAAACTGTTTTTT. Protein sequence: CASSSRRRGEKLFF.

V and J are TRBV28 and TRBJ2-7; TRBD2 might be the D (5 bases). V dropped 5 bases and J dropped 7 bases, with 15 bases sitting between them. This CDR3 has 13 residues. Germline CDR1 is MDHEN and CDR2 is SYDVKM. For the CDR3, the DNA is TGTGCCAGCAGTCCCAGGCGGGTGGAAGAGCAGTACTTC. It translates to CASSPRRVEEQYF.

V and J are TRBV5-1 and TRBJ2-3; 13 bases fit TRBD2. Per germline, CDR1 SGHRS and CDR2 YFSETQ. This CDR3 is 17 amino acids long. Trimming at V came to 4 bases and at J to 3 bases, leaving 8 bases not matched to a gene. The CDR3 loop reads CASSHRILAGGTDTQYF. The CDR3 region has the DNA TGCGCCAGCAGCCACAGAATACTAGCGGGGGGGACAGATACGCAGTATTTT.

The chain has TRBV7-8 and TRBJ1-4; tentative D call: TRBD1 (6 bases). The CDR3 is 18 amino acids. Germline CDR1 reads SGHVS; CDR2 reads FQNEAQ. V was pared by 5 bases and J by 0 bases, with 19 bases between. The chain's CDR3 is CASSPRGGNSATNEKLFF. The DNA for the CDR3 is TGTGCCAGCAGCCCAAGGGGGGGCAACTCCGCAACTAATGAAAAACTGTTTTTT. Filled out from reference TRBV7-8 and TRBJ1-4, the complete variable domain reads GAGVSQSPRYKVAKRGQDVALRCDPISGHVSLFWYQQALGQGPEFLTYFQNEAQLDKSGLPSDRFFAERPEGSVSTLKIQRTQQEDSAVYLCASSPRGGNSATNEKLFFGSGTQLSVL.

This clone appeared once. The chain recombines TRBV25-1 with TRBJ1-1, with D perhaps TRBD1 (5 bases). This CDR3 region has 13 residues. Germline V gene data show CDR1 as MGHDK and CDR2 as SYGVNS. V was clipped by 9 bases and J by 3 bases, with 14 bases between them. The CDR3 nucleotides are TGTGCCAGTCGGGACCTGCTTTACACTGAAGCTTTCTTT. It translates to CASRDLLYTEAFF.

This rearrangement joins TRBV9 to TRBJ1-2; 8 nucleotides agree with TRBD1. The CDR3 runs 13 residues. Trimming at V came to 4 bases and at J to 2 bases, leaving 1 base not matched to a gene. Per the germline V gene, CDR1 is SGDLS and CDR2 is YYNGEE. CDR3 sequence: CASSWDRNYGYTF. CDR3 nucleotide sequence: TGTGCCAGCAGCTGGGACAGGAACTATGGCTACACCTTC. Full variable domain (rest looked up from reference TRBV9 and TRBJ1-2): DSGVTQTPKHLITATGQRVTLRCSPRSGDLSVYWYQQSLDQGLQFLIQYYNGEERAKGNILERFSAQQFPDLHSELNLSSLELGDSALYFCASSWDRNYGYTFGSGTRLTVV.

The chain joins TRBV7-2 to TRBJ2-1, with a tentative D call TRBD1 (5 bases). The CDR3 sequence is 15 residues long. CDR1 SGHTA and CDR2 FQGNSA come from the germline V gene. V gave up 7 bases and J gave up 2 bases, with 15 bases separating them. The CDR3 bases are TGTGCCAGCACCCACAGGCCCCGAACCTACAATGAGCAGTTCTTC. Translation: CASTHRPRTYNEQFF.

The chain joins TRBV5-1 to TRBJ2-1; D uncertain. This CDR3 contains 14 residues. The V gene's germline CDR1 is SGHRS and CDR2 YFSETQ. Trimming cost V 0 bases and J 0 bases, with 4 bases left between them. In DNA form, the CDR3 reads TGCGCCAGCAGCTTGGCCCTCTCCTACAATGAGCAGTTCTTC. Translation gives CASSLALSYNEQFF.

Only one count was recorded for this clone. V is TRBV18 and J is TRBJ2-5; TRBD1 matches 7 bases. CDR3 size: 14 residues. The junction had 1 base not matched to a gene; V was cut back by 3 bases and J by 0 bases. In germline, CDR1 is KGHSH, CDR2 LQKENI. The CDR3 sequence: CASSPGQNQETQYF. The CDR3 bases are TGTGCCAGCTCACCGGGACAGAACCAAGAGACCCAGTACTTC. Combining the CDR3 with reference TRBV18 and TRBJ2-5 gives the whole variable domain NAGVMQNPRHLVRRRGQEARLRCSPMKGHSHVYWYRQLPEEGLKFMVYLQKENIIDESGMPKERFSAEFPKEGPSILRIQQVVRGDSAAYFCASSPGQNQETQYFGPGTRLLVL.

This sequence joins TRBV6-1 and TRBJ2-7; the D call may be TRBD1 or TRBD2 (5 bases each). The V gene lost 8 bases and the J gene lost 4 bases, with 15 bases spanning the gap. In germline, CDR1 is MNHNS, CDR2 SASEGT. CDR3 size: 13 residues. CDR3 in amino acids: CASATGLPYEQYF. CDR3 bases: TGTGCCAGCGCTACGGGGCTCCCTTACGAGCAGTACTTC.

This chain joins TRBV15 and TRBJ1-4, with TRBD1 identical over 7 bases. After removal of 0 bases from V and 8 bases from J, the junction contained 3 bases not matched to a gene. This CDR3 region has 14 residues. Germline assignment: CDR1 LNHNV and CDR2 YYDKDF (reference sequence). CDR3 DNA: TGTGCCACCAGCAGAGATCCGGACAGGGAAAAACTGTTTTTT. This sequence encodes CATSRDPDREKLFF. The full variable domain, with the rest looked up from reference TRBV15 and TRBJ1-4, is DAMVIQNPRYQVTQFGKPVTLSCSQTLNHNVMYWYQQKSSQAPKLLFHYYDKDFNNEADTPDNFQSRRPNTSFCFLDIRSPGLGDTAMYLCATSRDPDREKLFFGSGTQLSVL.

The chain employs TRBV2 and TRBJ1-2; D gene ambiguous. The CDR3 runs to 13 residues. Trimming took off 2 bases at V and 6 bases at J, with 10 bases between the two ends. CDR1 and CDR2 from the germline V gene are SNHLY and FYNNEI. The DNA for the CDR3 is TGTGCCAGCAGTGAAAGTGGGCGCAATGGCTACACCTTC. Encoded protein: CASSESGRNGYTF.

V gene TRBV5-1 combines with J gene TRBJ1-4, with 7 bases lining up with TRBD1. CDR1 SGHRS and CDR2 YFSETQ come from the germline V gene. The CDR3 is 16 amino acids. Unmatched junction bases numbered 16, after V lost 3 bases and J lost 11 bases. The CDR3: CASSYRQGGSAEKLFF. The DNA for the CDR3 is TGCGCCAGCAGCTATCGACAGGGTGGTTCCGCGGAGAAACTGTTTTTT.

The chain uses TRBV7-2 and TRBJ1-2, with 7 positions matching TRBD1. Germline-derived CDR1 and CDR2 are SGHTA and FQGNSA. The V gene end was trimmed by 1 base and the J gene end by 5 bases; junction bases not matched to a gene: 7. This CDR3 has 15 amino acids. The CDR3 nucleotides read TGTGCCAGCAGCTTAGTGGTACCGACAGGGTATGGCTACACCTTC. Translation gives CASSLVVPTGYGYTF.

The chain is built from TRBV5-1 and TRBJ2-3; D call uncertain. This CDR3 has 12 amino acids. CDR1 is SGHRS, CDR2 YFSETQ, per germline. Trimming left V 2 bases short and J 3 bases short, with 4 bases between. For the CDR3, the DNA is TGCGCCAGCAGCTTTGGGACAGATACGCAGTATTTT. Translated, it gives CASSFGTDTQYF.

V usage is TRBV5-1 and J usage is TRBJ1-1; tentative D call: TRBD1 (5 bases). The CDR3 extends over 14 amino acids. CDR1 and CDR2 from the germline V gene are SGHRS and YFSETQ. Deletions cut 4 bases from V and 1 base from J, with 11 bases between. In nucleotides, the CDR3 is TGCGCCAGCAGCCACAGGAACCCGAACACTGAAGCTTTCTTT. It encodes CASSHRNPNTEAFF.

V is TRBV11-2 and J is TRBJ2-7, with 7 bases identical to TRBD2. Trimming took 5 bases from V and 2 from J; bases not matched to a gene: 6. The CDR3 runs to 14 residues. CDR1 SGHAT and CDR2 FQNNGV come from the germline V gene. CDR3 nucleotides: TGTGCCAGCAGCCCTCCTAGCGGACCCTACGAGCAGTACTTC. Protein sequence: CASSPPSGPYEQYF.

V is TRBV6-5 and J is TRBJ2-5; TRBD1 aligns across 8 bases. Germline CDR1 MNHEY, CDR2 SVGAGI. The CDR3 covers 15 residues. With 6 bases clipped from V and 0 bases from J, the junction kept 6 bases outside the gene matches. The CDR3 DNA is TGTGCCAGCAGAGGACAGGGTCTGTACCAAGAGACCCAGTACTTC. This codes for CASRGQGLYQETQYF.

V and J are TRBV6-5 and TRBJ2-7, with 13 positions matching TRBD2. Germline trimming cut 1 base from V and 4 bases from J; bases unmatched to any gene: 1. Germline-derived CDR1 and CDR2 are MNHEY and SVGAGI. This CDR3 comprises 15 residues. This CDR3 is CASSYWTSGSYEQYF. The CDR3 region has the DNA TGTGCCAGCAGTTACTGGACTAGCGGGAGTTACGAGCAGTACTTC.

CDR3: CASSLGRYSNQPQHF. CDR3 nucleotide sequence: TGTGCCAGCAGCCTGGGACGGTATAGCAATCAGCCCCAGCATTTT. The V gene is TRBV6-5, the J gene TRBJ1-5, with a tentative D call TRBD1 (5 bases). The CDR3 contains 15 residues. V shed 6 bases and J shed 0 bases, with 12 bases lying between them. CDR1 and CDR2 (germline): MNHEY, SVGAGI.

The chain is built from TRBV11-3 and TRBJ2-1, with 12 nucleotides matching TRBD2. The junction had 10 bases not matched to a gene; V was cut back by 4 bases and J by 6 bases. Per germline, CDR1 SGHNT and CDR2 YENEEA. The CDR3 sequence is 17 residues long. Here the CDR3 reads CASSSTFGLAGTNEQFF. The CDR3 DNA reads as TGTGCCAGCAGCTCGACGTTTGGACTAGCGGGGACCAATGAGCAGTTCTTC.

The chain uses TRBV9 and TRBJ1-2; weak D call: TRBD1 (5 bases). The CDR3 contains 14 residues. In germline, CDR1 is SGDLS, CDR2 YYNGEE. V was clipped by 3 bases and J by 7 bases, with 16 bases between them. CDR3 amino acids: CASSARAGNFGYTF. The CDR3 DNA reads as TGTGCCAGCAGCGCCAGGGCCGGGAATTTTGGCTACACCTTC.

The gene calls are TRBV28 and TRBJ2-7; TRBD1 matches at 9 bases. From germline, CDR1 is MDHEN and CDR2 SYDVKM. CDR3 length: 16 residues. V gave up 6 bases and J gave up 6 bases; unmatched junction bases: 15. CDR3 sequence (DNA): TGTGCCAGCAGGCCAGCAGGGGCGGGACAGGGTGGCGAGCAGTACTTC. It encodes CASRPAGAGQGGEQYF.